The 2 T cell receptor beta chains reported below all come from one sample, sequenced in a study of vaccination and CD4 T cells after COVID-19. As to treatment: approximately 9-day PBMC culture with coronavirus spike peptide pools or control peptides (ViraFEST assay). Antigen specificity for these receptors is unknown. Cultured CD4+ T cells had their DNA profiled by the Oncomine TCR Beta short-read assay. One entry per CDR3 protein, called by TCRdb with MiXCR from the PCR reads. The sample holds around 15,000 distinct CDR3 sequences, 42% seen once. The sample comprised cultured CD4+ T cells from blood. Receptors originate from a human donor with COVID-19.

This chain uses TRBV5-4 with TRBJ1-1; 7 bases are a match to TRBD1. The CDR3 has 16 residues. Germline trimming cut 4 bases from V and 1 base from J; bases unmatched to any gene: 10. Germline V gene lookup returns CDR1 SGHNT and CDR2 YYREEE (reference sequence). The CDR3 sequence is CASSLRQGVGNTEAFF. DNA for the CDR3: TGTGCCAGCAGCCTCCGGCAGGGGGTTGGGAACACTGAAGCTTTCTTT. Full variable domain (outside the CDR3, taken from reference TRBV5-4 and TRBJ1-1): ETGVTQSPTHLIKTRGQQVTLRCSSQSGHNTVSWYQQALGQGPQFIFQYYREEENGRGNFPPRFSGLQFPNYSSELNVNALELDDSALYLCASSLRQGVGNTEAFFGQGTRLTVV.

This clonotype occurred a few times. The CDR3 loop is CASSQEGTGRGEQYF. The CDR3 nucleotides are TGCGCCAGCAGCCAAGAAGGGACAGGGAGAGGGGAGCAGTACTTC. The chain links TRBV4-1 to TRBJ2-7; 9 bases are a match to TRBD1. The CDR3 is 15 amino acids. Germline V lookup: CDR1 MGHRA, CDR2 YSYEKL. With 0 bases clipped from V and 7 bases from J, the junction kept 7 bases outside the gene matches.